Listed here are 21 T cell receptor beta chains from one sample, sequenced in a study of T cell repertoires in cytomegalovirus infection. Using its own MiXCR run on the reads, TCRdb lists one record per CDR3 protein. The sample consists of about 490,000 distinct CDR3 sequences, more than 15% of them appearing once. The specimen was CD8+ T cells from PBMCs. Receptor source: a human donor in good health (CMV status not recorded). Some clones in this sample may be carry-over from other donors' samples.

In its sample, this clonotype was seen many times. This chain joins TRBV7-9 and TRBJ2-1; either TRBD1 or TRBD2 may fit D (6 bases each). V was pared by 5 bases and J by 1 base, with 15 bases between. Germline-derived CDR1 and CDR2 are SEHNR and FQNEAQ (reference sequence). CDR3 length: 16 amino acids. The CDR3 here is CASSPLIGGSYNEQFF. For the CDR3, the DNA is TGTGCCAGCAGCCCTCTGATAGGGGGGTCCTACAATGAGCAGTTCTTC.

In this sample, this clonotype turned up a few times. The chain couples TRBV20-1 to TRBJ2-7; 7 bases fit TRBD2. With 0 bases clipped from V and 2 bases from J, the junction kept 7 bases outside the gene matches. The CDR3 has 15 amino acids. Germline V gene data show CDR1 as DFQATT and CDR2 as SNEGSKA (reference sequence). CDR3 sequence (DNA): TGCAGTGCTAGAGATAAAGCGGGACTTACCTACGAGCAGTACTTC. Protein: CSARDKAGLTYEQYF.

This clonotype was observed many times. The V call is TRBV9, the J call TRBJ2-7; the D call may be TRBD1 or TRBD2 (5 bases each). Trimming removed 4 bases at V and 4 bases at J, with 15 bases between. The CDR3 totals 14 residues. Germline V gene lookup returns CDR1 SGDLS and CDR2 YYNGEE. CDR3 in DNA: TGTGCCAGCAGCCCTGGGACGGGTCTTTACGAGCAGTACTTC. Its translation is CASSPGTGLYEQYF.

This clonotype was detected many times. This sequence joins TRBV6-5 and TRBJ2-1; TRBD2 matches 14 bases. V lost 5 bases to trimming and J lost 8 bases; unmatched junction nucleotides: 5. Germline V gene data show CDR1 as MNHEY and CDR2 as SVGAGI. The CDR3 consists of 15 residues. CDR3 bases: TGTGCCAGCAGTATCGGACTAGCGGGGGGTGATGAGCAGTTCTTC. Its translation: CASSIGLAGGDEQFF.

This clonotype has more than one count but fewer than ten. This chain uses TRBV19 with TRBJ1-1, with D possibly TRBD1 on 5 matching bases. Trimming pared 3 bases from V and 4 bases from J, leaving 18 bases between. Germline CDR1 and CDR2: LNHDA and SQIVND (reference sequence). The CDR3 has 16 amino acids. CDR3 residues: CASSIFAGRLGTEAFF. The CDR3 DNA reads TGTGCCAGTAGTATTTTCGCAGGGAGACTGGGCACTGAAGCTTTCTTT.

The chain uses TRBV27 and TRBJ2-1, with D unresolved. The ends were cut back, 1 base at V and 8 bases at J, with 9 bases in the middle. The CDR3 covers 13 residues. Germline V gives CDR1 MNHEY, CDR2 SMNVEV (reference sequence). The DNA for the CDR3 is TGTGCCAGCAGTTTATTTCCCGCCGATGAGCAGTTCTTC. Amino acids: CASSLFPADEQFF.

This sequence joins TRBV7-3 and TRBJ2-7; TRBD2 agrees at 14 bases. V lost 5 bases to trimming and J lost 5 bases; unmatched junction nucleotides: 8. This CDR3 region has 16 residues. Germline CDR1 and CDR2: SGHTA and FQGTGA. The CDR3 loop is CASSRTGLAGDNEQYF. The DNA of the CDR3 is TGTGCCAGCAGCCGCACGGGACTAGCGGGAGATAACGAGCAGTACTTC.

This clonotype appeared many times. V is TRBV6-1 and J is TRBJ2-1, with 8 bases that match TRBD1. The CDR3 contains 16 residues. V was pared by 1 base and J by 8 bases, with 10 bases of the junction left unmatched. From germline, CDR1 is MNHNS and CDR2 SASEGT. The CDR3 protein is CASSEEVTGVGDEQFF. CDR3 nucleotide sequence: TGTGCCAGCAGTGAAGAAGTGACAGGGGTCGGGGATGAGCAGTTCTTC.

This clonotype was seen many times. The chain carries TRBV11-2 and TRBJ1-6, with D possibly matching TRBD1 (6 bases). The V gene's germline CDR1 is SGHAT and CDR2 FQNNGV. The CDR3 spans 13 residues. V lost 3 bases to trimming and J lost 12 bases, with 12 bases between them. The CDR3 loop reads CASSLTGGKPLHF. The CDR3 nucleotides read TGTGCCAGCAGCTTGACAGGAGGCAAACCCCTCCACTTT.

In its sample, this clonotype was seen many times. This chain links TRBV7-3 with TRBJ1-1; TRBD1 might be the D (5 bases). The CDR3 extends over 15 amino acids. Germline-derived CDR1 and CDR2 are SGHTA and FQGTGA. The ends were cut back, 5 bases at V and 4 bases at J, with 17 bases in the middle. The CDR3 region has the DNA TGTGCCAGCAGCCTAAGGGCAGGGAGGGCCACTGAAGCTTTCTTT. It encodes CASSLRAGRATEAFF.

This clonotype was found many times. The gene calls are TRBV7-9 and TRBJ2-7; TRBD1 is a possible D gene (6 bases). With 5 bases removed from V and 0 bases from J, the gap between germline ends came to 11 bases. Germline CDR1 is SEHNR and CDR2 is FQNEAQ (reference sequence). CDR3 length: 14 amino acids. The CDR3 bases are TGTGCCAGCAGCCGGACAGTTTCCTCCTACGAGCAGTACTTC. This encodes CASSRTVSSYEQYF. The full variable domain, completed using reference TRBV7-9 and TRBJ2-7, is DTGVSQNPRHKITKRGQNVTFRCDPISEHNRLYWYRQTLGQGPEFLTYFQNEAQLEKSRLLSDRFSAERPKGSFSTLEIQRTEQGDSAMYLCASSRTVSSYEQYFGPGTRLTVT.

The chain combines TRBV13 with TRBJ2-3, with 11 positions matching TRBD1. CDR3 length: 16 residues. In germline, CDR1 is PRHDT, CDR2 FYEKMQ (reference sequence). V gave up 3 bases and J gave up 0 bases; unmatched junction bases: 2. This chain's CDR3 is CASSFGTGGSTDTQYF. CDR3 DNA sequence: TGTGCCAGCAGCTTTGGGACAGGGGGGAGCACAGATACGCAGTATTTT.

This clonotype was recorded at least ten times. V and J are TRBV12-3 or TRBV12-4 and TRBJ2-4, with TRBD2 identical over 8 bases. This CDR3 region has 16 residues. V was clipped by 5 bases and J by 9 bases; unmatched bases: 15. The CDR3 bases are TGTGCCAGCAGTCCCCGGACTAGCCGAAGTATAAGCATTCAGTACTTC. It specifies CASSPRTSRSISIQYF.

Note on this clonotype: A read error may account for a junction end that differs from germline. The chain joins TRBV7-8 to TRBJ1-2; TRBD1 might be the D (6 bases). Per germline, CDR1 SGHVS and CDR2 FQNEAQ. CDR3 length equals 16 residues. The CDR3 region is CASSLGPGVHNYGSTF. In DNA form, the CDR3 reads TGTGCAAGCAGCTTAGGCCCAGGGGTCCATAACTATGGCTCCACCTTC.

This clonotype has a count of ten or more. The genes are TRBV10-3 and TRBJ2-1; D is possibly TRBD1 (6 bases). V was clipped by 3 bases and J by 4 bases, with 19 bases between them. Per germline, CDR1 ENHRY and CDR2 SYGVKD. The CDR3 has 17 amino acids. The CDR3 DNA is TGTGCCATCAGTGATGGGGATCGGGAAGGGGGTTACAATGAGCAGTTCTTC. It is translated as CAISDGDREGGYNEQFF.

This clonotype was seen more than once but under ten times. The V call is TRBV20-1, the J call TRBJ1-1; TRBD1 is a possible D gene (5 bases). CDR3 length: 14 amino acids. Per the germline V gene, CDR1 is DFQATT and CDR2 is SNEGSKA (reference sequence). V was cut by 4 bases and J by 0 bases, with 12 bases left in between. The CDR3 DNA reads TGCAGTGCTATTGTCCCAGGGTTGAACACTGAAGCTTTCTTT. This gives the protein CSAIVPGLNTEAFF.

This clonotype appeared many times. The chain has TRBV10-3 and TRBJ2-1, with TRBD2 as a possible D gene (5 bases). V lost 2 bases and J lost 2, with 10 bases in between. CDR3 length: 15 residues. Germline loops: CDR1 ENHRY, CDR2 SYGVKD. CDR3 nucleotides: TGTGCCATCAGTGAGCGGGGTCCTCCCTACAATGAGCAGTTCTTC. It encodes CAISERGPPYNEQFF.

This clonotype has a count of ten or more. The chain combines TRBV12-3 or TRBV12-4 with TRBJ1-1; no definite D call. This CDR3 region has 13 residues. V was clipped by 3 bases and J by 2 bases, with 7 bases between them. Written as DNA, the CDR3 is TGTGCCAGCAGTTTTGGGTACAACACTGAAGCTTTCTTT. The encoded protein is CASSFGYNTEAFF.

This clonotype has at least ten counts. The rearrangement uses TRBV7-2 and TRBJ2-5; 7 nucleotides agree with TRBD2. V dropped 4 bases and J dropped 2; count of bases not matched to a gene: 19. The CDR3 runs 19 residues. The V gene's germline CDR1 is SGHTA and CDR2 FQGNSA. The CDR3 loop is CASSSLGLGGYGGQETQYF. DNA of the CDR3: TGTGCCAGCAGCTCGCTTGGACTCGGGGGGTACGGAGGGCAAGAGACCCAGTACTTC. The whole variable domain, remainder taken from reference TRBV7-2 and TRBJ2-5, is GAGVSQSPSNKVTEKGKDVELRCDPISGHTALYWYRQSLGQGLEFLIYFQGNSAPDKSGLPSDRFSAERTGGSVSTLTIQRTQQEDSAVYLCASSSLGLGGYGGQETQYFGPGTRLLVL.

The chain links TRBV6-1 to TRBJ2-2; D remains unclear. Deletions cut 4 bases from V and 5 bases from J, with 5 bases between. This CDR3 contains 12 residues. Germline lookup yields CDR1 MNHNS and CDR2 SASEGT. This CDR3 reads CASSVRTGELFF. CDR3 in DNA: TGTGCCAGCAGTGTCAGAACCGGGGAGCTGTTTTTT.

The CDR3 loop is CASSPEFPLEQYF. CDR3 DNA: TGTGCCAGCAGCCCCGAATTTCCCCTCGAGCAGTACTTC. V is TRBV7-9 and J is TRBJ2-7; no reliable D call. V was shortened by 5 bases and J by 6 bases, with 14 bases between the two germline ends. The CDR3 contains 13 residues. Looked up from germline, CDR1 is SEHNR and CDR2 is FQNEAQ (reference sequence).